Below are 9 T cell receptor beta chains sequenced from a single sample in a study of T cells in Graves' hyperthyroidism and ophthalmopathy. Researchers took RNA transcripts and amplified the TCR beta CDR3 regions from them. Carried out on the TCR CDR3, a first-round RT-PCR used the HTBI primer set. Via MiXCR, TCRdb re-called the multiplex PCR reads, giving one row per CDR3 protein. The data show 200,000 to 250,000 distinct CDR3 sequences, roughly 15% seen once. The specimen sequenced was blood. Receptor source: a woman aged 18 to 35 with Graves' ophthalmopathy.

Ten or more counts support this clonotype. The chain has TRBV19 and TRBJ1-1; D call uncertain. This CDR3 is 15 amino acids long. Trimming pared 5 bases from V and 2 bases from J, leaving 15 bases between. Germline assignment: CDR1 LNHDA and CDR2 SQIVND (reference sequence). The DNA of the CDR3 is TGTGCCAGTAGTCCTCGGCTCGGTGCAAACACTGAAGCTTTCTTT. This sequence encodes CASSPRLGANTEAFF.

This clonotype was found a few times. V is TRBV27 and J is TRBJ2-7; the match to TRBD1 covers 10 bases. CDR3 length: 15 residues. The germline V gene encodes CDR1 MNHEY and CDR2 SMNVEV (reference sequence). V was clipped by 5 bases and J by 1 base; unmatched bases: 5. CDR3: CASSTRDRGSYEQYF. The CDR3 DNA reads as TGTGCCAGCAGTACCCGGGACAGGGGTTCCTACGAGCAGTACTTC.

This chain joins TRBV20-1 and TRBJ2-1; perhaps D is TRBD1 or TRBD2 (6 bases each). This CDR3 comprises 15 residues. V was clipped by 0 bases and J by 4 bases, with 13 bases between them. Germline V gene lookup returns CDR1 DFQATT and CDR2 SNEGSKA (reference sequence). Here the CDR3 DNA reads TGCAGTGCTAGAGATACTAGCAGGGGATACAATGAGCAGTTCTTC. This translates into CSARDTSRGYNEQFF.

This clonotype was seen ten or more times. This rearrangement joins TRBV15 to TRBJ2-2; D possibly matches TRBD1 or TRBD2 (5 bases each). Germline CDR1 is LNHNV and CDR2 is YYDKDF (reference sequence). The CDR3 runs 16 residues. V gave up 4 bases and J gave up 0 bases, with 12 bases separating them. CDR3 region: CATSIGTAANTGELFF. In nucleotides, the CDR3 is TGTGCCACCAGCATAGGGACGGCTGCGAACACCGGGGAGCTGTTTTTT.

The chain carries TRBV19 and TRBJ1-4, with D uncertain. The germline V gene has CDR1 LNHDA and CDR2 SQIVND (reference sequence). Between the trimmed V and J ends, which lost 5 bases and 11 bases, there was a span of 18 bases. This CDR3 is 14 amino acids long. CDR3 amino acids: CASSQPGISDKLFF. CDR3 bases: TGTGCCAGTAGTCAACCTGGGATATCCGACAAACTGTTTTTT.

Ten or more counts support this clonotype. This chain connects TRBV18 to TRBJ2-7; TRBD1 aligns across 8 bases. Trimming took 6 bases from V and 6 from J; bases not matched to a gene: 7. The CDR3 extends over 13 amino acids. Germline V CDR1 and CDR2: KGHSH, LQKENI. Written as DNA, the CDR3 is TGTGCCAGCTCTTCCCAGGACAGGGCCGAGCAGTACTTC. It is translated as CASSSQDRAEQYF.

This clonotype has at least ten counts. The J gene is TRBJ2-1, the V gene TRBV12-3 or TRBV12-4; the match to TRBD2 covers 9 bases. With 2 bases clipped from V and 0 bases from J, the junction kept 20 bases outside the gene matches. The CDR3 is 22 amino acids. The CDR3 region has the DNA TGTGCCAGCAGTTTAATGGCCCGGTTTCTGGCGGGAGGGCCAAACTCCTACAATGAGCAGTTCTTC. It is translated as CASSLMARFLAGGPNSYNEQFF.

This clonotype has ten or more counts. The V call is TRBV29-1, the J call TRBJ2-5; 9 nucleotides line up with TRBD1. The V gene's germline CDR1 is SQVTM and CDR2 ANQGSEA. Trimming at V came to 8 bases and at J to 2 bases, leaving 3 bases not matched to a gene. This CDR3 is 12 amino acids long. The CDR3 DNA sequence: TGCAGCATCGACAGGGGGCAAGAGACCCAGTACTTC. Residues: CSIDRGQETQYF.

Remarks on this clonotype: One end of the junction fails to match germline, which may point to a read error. CDR3 sequence: CAISLGDNGNTIYF. CDR3 nucleotides: TGCGCCATCAGCTTGGGGGATAATGGAAACACCATATATTTT. The chain links TRBV5-1 to TRBJ1-3, with a possible D match to TRBD1 (5 bases). The CDR3 contains 14 residues. Germline CDR1 is SGHRS and CDR2 is YFSETQ.